This TCR beta chain stems from a study of blood T cell repertoires in COVID-19. The wider study: The samples span acute and convalescent COVID-19 from the United States, Italy and Spain. The analysed material was cDNA or gDNA that came from T cells, B-cell-depleted T cells, or PBMCs.

Cohorts were assigned according to the clinical history that participants reported. CDR3 length: 19 residues. The germline CDR1 and CDR2 sequences are LGHNA and YNFKEQ. Trimming took 0 bases from V and 0 from J, leaving 18 bases between them. Sequencing used immunoSEQ multiplex PCR; TCRdb keeps in-frame clones, though not all of them. The data hold about 240,000 clones, with 83% observed a single time. The sequencing sample was made of PBMCs or T cells enriched from blood (not recorded which). J is TRBJ1-3 and V is TRBV4-2, with D perhaps matching TRBD1 (6 bases). The sequence was collected from a woman aged 40-49 years who had been exposed to COVID-19. This chain's CDR3 is CASSQETVAGAYSGNTIYF. The DNA for the CDR3 is TGTGCCAGCAGCCAAGAGACGGTGGCAGGGGCCTACTCTGGAAACACCATATATTTT.